This TCR beta chain was profiled in a study of T cell responses to AZD1222 COVID-19 vaccine. The study's findings and limits: Of spike-specific TCRs, nearly half reportedly target regions left unmutated in variants. Baseline serology detected seropositivity in only six AZD1222 recipients. Vaccine-associated CD4 TCRs spanned spike, dominant at 160-218 and 743-854. The donor group comprised mostly white British people and more females; the analysis possibly underestimated clonal diversity.

V gave up 0 bases and J gave up 5 bases; unmatched junction bases: 7. Germline V gene lookup returns CDR1 SGHRS and CDR2 YFSETQ. The CDR3 runs 16 residues. Notes on this clone: Antigen specificity is unknown.

Some clones are missing from TCRdb's copy, which holds only in-frame ones; the method was immunoSEQ multiplex PCR. The sample records roughly 130,000 clones, over 75% being singletons. The receptor comes from an adult in good health. The material was peripheral blood, obtained on day 0 of AZD1222 vaccination. V is TRBV5-1 and J is TRBJ1-5; 8 bases line up with TRBD1. The CDR3 loop is CASSLEGQGGDQPQHF. The CDR3 DNA reads TGCGCCAGCAGCTTGGAAGGACAGGGAGGGGATCAGCCCCAGCATTTT. Full variable domain (rest looked up from reference TRBV5-1 and TRBJ1-5): KAGVTQTPRYLIKTRGQQVTLSCSPISGHRSVSWYQQTPGQGLQFLFEYFSETQRNKGNFPGRFSGRQFSNSRSEMNVSTLELGDSALYLCASSLEGQGGDQPQHFGDGTRLSIL.